The present T cell receptor beta chain was sequenced within a study of cytomegalovirus exposure and HLA in healthy donors. The CDR3 has 16 residues. Trimming left V 1 base short and J 5 bases short, with 17 bases between. Germline V gene data show CDR1 as GTSNPN and CDR2 as SVGIG (reference sequence). Study conclusions and caveats: It was confirmed in vitro that a few of the CMV-associated chains were specific for CMV antigens. According to reports, the classifier identified cytomegalovirus status with high specificity and sensitivity.

The approximately 120-subject validation cohort, separate from the approximately 670-subject first cohort, included the donors. Clones were sequenced by immunoSEQ multiplex PCR, and TCRdb holds only the in-frame ones, with some missing. The repertoire holds some 130,000 clones, with about 95% as singletons. As concerns this clone: The antigen is undetermined.

V and J are TRBV30 and TRBJ2-2; possibly TRBD1 for D (5 bases). This sequence originates from a man younger than 35 in good health and CMV-seropositive. The specimen sequenced was PBMCs. DNA of the CDR3: TGTGCCTGGAGTGAGACAGATAAACCCTTGACCGGGGAGCTGTTTTTT. It yields the protein CAWSETDKPLTGELFF.